Below, 15 T cell receptor beta chains from the same sample are listed, as sequenced in a study of cytomegalovirus exposure and HLA in healthy donors. The study ran its PCR with 60 Vbeta and 13 Jbeta primers. Sequenced by immunoSEQ multiplex PCR; TCRdb stores in-frame clones only, minus some. The sample carries fewer than 90,000 clones, 70% to 90% recorded once. The sample was PBMCs. The receptors derive from a human donor in good health.

In this sample, this clone turned up a few times. V gene TRBV10-3 combines with J gene TRBJ2-3; 7 bases match TRBD1. Germline trimming cut 2 bases from V and 2 bases from J; bases unmatched to any gene: 4. The V gene's germline CDR1 is ENHRY and CDR2 SYGVKD. The CDR3 contains 15 residues. This chain's CDR3 is CAISEGDSFTDTQYF. The CDR3 DNA reads as TGTGCCATCAGTGAGGGGGACAGCTTCACAGATACGCAGTATTTT.

The table lists this clone with a count of one. V and J are TRBV27 and TRBJ2-2; D unresolved. Trimming shortened V by 2 bases and J by 3 bases, and 7 bases separated the two germline ends. The CDR3 runs 14 residues. The V gene's germline CDR1 is MNHEY and CDR2 SMNVEV (reference sequence). This CDR3 is CASSLRTDTGELFF. CDR3 bases: TGTGCCAGCAGTTTACGTACGGACACCGGGGAGCTGTTTTTT.

On this clone itself: A junction end diverges from the germline sequence, so it may reflect a read error. This chain uses TRBV27 with TRBJ1-2, with 8 bases aligning to TRBD1. The germline gives CDR1 MNHEY, CDR2 SMNVEV (reference sequence). The CDR3 is made up of 14 amino acids. The CDR3 DNA reads as TGTGCCAGCAGTTTAGGGGCAGGGGGCTATGGCTACCCCTTC. This encodes CASSLGAGGYGYPF.

V is TRBV5-1 and J is TRBJ1-2, with D tentatively TRBD1 (6 bases). The CDR3 contains 15 residues. The V and J ends lost 0 bases and 6 bases respectively, with 15 bases between them. The V gene's germline CDR1 is SGHRS and CDR2 YFSETQ. The chain's CDR3 is CASSLGAGAGDGYTF. In DNA form, the CDR3 reads TGCGCCAGCAGCTTGGGGGCCGGGGCAGGGGATGGCTACACCTTC.

The CDR3 region has the DNA TGCGCCAGCAGCTTGGGACAGCCGAACACTGAAGCTTTCTTT. Its protein is CASSLGQPNTEAFF. This rearrangement joins TRBV5-1 to TRBJ1-1; maybe TRBD1 (5 bases). The ends were cut back, 0 bases at V and 1 base at J, with 7 bases in the middle. Germline CDR1 reads SGHRS; CDR2 reads YFSETQ. The CDR3 has 14 residues.

In this sample, this clone turned up once. The chain couples TRBV7-2 to TRBJ2-3, with 10 nucleotides matching TRBD2. The V gene end was trimmed by 0 bases and the J gene end by 5 bases; junction bases not matched to a gene: 8. The CDR3 runs to 17 residues. Germline V gives CDR1 SGHTA, CDR2 FQGNSA. This CDR3 is CASSLALAGAPGDTQYF. The CDR3 DNA reads as TGTGCCAGCAGCTTAGCGCTAGCGGGGGCCCCCGGAGATACGCAGTATTTT.

The chain is built from TRBV6-5 and TRBJ1-1; D is uncertain. Germline values: CDR1 MNHEY, CDR2 SVGAGI. Between the trimmed V and J ends, which lost 6 bases and 1 base, there was a span of 9 bases. The CDR3 spans 13 residues. As DNA, the CDR3 is TGTGCCAGCAGCCTAGCCCAGAACACTGAAGCTTTCTTT. It codes for CASSLAQNTEAFF.

This rearrangement joins TRBV6-6 to TRBJ2-7; D is unclear. Germline V lookup: CDR1 MNHNY, CDR2 SVGAGI (reference sequence). CDR3 length equals 13 residues. Trimming removed 4 bases at V and 1 base at J, with 8 bases between. CDR3 sequence reads: CASSSHPSYEQYF. CDR3 DNA: TGTGCCAGCAGTTCACACCCATCCTACGAGCAGTACTTC.

This clone was detected only once. The chain is built from TRBV28 and TRBJ2-5; D is undetermined. This CDR3 comprises 11 residues. V was trimmed by 6 bases and J by 1 base, leaving 3 bases between them. The germline CDR1 and CDR2 sequences are MDHEN and SYDVKM. The CDR3 DNA is TGTGCCAGCAGCCTCCAAGAGACCCAGTACTTC. This gives the protein CASSLQETQYF.

The V gene is TRBV5-4, the J gene TRBJ2-5; possible D gene TRBD1, 5 bases. V lost 4 bases to trimming and J lost 5 bases, with 15 bases between them. Germline V gene sequence: CDR1 SGHNT, CDR2 YYREEE (reference sequence). This CDR3 is 14 amino acids long. The CDR3 sequence: CASSPGQGRETQYF. The CDR3 DNA follows: TGTGCCAGCAGCCCCGGTCAGGGAAGGGAGACCCAGTACTTC.

This sequence joins TRBV9 and TRBJ2-3, with D perhaps matching TRBD1 (7 bases). Trimming left V 1 base short and J 4 bases short, with 16 bases between. Germline CDR1 and CDR2: SGDLS and YYNGEE. This CDR3 region has 16 residues. As DNA, the CDR3 is TGTGCCAGCAGCGTAAGGGCCCAGGGGGGCCCAGATACGCAGTATTTT. Residues: CASSVRAQGGPDTQYF.

This chain joins TRBV18 and TRBJ2-2, with 8 bases fitting TRBD1. This CDR3 is 16 amino acids long. CDR1 is KGHSH, CDR2 LQKENI, per germline. After removal of 3 bases from V and 6 bases from J, the junction contained 9 bases not matched to a gene. The CDR3 sequence: CASSPSQGARSGELFF. The DNA for the CDR3 is TGTGCCAGCTCACCTAGTCAGGGGGCGCGGTCCGGGGAGCTGTTTTTT.

The chain links TRBV10-1 to TRBJ2-7; D might be TRBD2 (7 bases). The CDR3 consists of 13 residues. The V gene's germline CDR1 is WNHNN and CDR2 SYGVQD (reference sequence). Trimming stripped 5 bases from V and 3 bases from J, with 11 bases between. CDR3 nucleotide sequence: TGCGCCAGCAGTTACAGGGAGGGCTACGAGCAGTACTTC. Its translation: CASSYREGYEQYF.

This chain connects TRBV19 to TRBJ1-6; 7 bases are a match to TRBD1. CDR3 size: 15 residues. Germline trimming cut 6 bases from V and 7 bases from J; bases unmatched to any gene: 9. Germline CDR1 LNHDA, CDR2 SQIVND (reference sequence). The CDR3 reads CASRGPGQPNSPLHF. The DNA for the CDR3 is TGTGCCAGTAGGGGTCCGGGACAGCCGAATTCACCCCTCCACTTT.

The CDR3 nucleotides are TGTGCCAGCAGCGGACTCCTACAAGAGACCCAGTACTTC. Residues: CASSGLLQETQYF. V usage is TRBV27 and J usage is TRBJ2-5, with D possibly matching TRBD2 (5 bases). V was cut by 6 bases and J by 2 bases, with 10 bases left in between. The CDR3 extends over 13 amino acids. The germline V gene encodes CDR1 MNHEY and CDR2 SMNVEV (reference sequence).